A single sample is the source of the 21 T cell receptor beta chains below, sequenced in a study of radiotherapy plus CTLA-4 blockade in lung cancer. TCRdb's table, derived via immunoSEQ multiplex PCR, lists solely in-frame clones and lacks some. This table holds under 110,000 clones, 85% to 90% found once. Material: peripheral blood, obtained from a patient treated with radiotherapy plus ipilimumab. These receptors were taken from a human donor with non-small cell lung cancer that progressed on radiotherapy plus ipilimumab. Some clones in this sample may be carry-over from other donors' samples.

This chain links TRBV5-4 with TRBJ1-1; a possible D gene is TRBD1 (5 bases). CDR3 length equals 15 residues. V was cut by 0 bases and J by 6 bases, with 15 bases left in between. In germline, CDR1 is SGHNT, CDR2 YYREEE (reference sequence). CDR3 coding DNA: TGTGCCAGCAGCTTGGAGCCAGGGAAGGATGCTGAAGCTTTCTTT. As protein: CASSLEPGKDAEAFF.

The chain couples TRBV10-3 to TRBJ2-5; 9 bases agree with TRBD1. After removal of 8 bases from V and 4 bases from J, the junction contained 5 bases not matched to a gene. This CDR3 has 13 amino acids. The germline V gene has CDR1 ENHRY and CDR2 SYGVKD. The CDR3 DNA is TGTGCCATCCAAAGGACAGGGGTAGAGACCCAGTACTTC. Translated, it gives CAIQRTGVETQYF.

V and J are TRBV5-1 and TRBJ2-3, with unresolved D. The CDR3 sequence is 16 residues long. The germline V gene encodes CDR1 SGHRS and CDR2 YFSETQ. V was pared by 0 bases and J by 4 bases, with 15 bases between. The CDR3 region has the DNA TGCGCCAGCAGCTTGGCCGTTAAGGGTGGGCCAGATACGCAGTATTTT. Protein sequence: CASSLAVKGGPDTQYF.

The chain has TRBV10-3 and TRBJ2-2; 12 bases fit TRBD1. This CDR3 contains 15 residues. After removal of 7 bases from V and 4 bases from J, the junction contained 4 bases not matched to a gene. The V gene's germline CDR1 is ENHRY and CDR2 SYGVKD. The DNA of the CDR3 is TGTGCCATCACTCCGGGACAGGGGGCCACCGGGGAGCTGTTTTTT. Its translation: CAITPGQGATGELFF.

Concerning this clone: The junction departs from the called germline gene at one end, perhaps through a read error. The chain has TRBV7-2 and TRBJ2-7, with TRBD2 matching 10 bases. The CDR3 is 11 residues long. CDR1 SGHTA and CDR2 FQGNSA come from the germline V gene. CDR3 sequence reads: CASSDYGTSEF. The CDR3 nucleotides are TGTGCCAGCAGCGACTACGGGACTAGCGAATTC.

This clone has just a few counts. The rearrangement links TRBV19 to TRBJ1-5; D is ambiguous. V was clipped by 0 bases and J by 2 bases, with 8 bases between them. The CDR3 has 15 residues. The germline CDR1 and CDR2 sequences are LNHDA and SQIVND (reference sequence). In nucleotides, the CDR3 is TGTGCCAGTAGTATAGATTGGGCGGGCAATCAGCCCCAGCATTTT. This encodes CASSIDWAGNQPQHF.

This rearrangement joins TRBV27 to TRBJ1-1, with 7 positions matching TRBD1. The CDR3 extends over 13 amino acids. V was clipped by 4 bases and J by 3 bases; unmatched bases: 2. The germline V gene has CDR1 MNHEY and CDR2 SMNVEV (reference sequence). The CDR3 region is CASSSRGDTEAFF. The CDR3 nucleotides are TGTGCCAGCAGTTCCAGGGGGGACACTGAAGCTTTCTTT.

The chain joins TRBV4-3 to TRBJ2-3; maybe TRBD1 (6 bases). Trimming stripped 1 base from V and 2 bases from J, with 7 bases between. The germline V gene encodes CDR1 LGHNA and CDR2 YSLEER. The CDR3 extends over 14 amino acids. Here the CDR3 reads CASSQGGLTDTQYF. The CDR3 coding sequence is TGCGCCAGCAGCCAAGGGGGGCTCACAGATACGCAGTATTTT.

This chain joins TRBV9 and TRBJ1-5; possible D gene TRBD1, 5 bases. CDR1 and CDR2 from the germline V gene are SGDLS and YYNGEE. Trimming stripped 10 bases from V and 2 bases from J, with 13 bases between. The CDR3 totals 13 residues. The CDR3 protein is CAPYGARNQPQHF. For the CDR3, the DNA is TGTGCCCCCTATGGGGCACGCAATCAGCCCCAGCATTTT.

This clone was found a few times. The rearrangement uses TRBV28 and TRBJ1-5; weak D call: TRBD1 (6 bases). The V gene's germline CDR1 is MDHEN and CDR2 SYDVKM. The CDR3 totals 15 residues. Trimming removed 5 bases from V and 5 bases from J, with 16 bases in between. In nucleotides, the CDR3 is TGTGCCAGCAGTCACCCTACAGGGTCTCATCAGCCCCAGCATTTT. This codes for CASSHPTGSHQPQHF.

The chain employs TRBV11-3 and TRBJ2-1; TRBD2 matches at 9 bases. This CDR3 comprises 14 residues. From germline, CDR1 is SGHNT and CDR2 YENEEA. Trimming cost V 4 bases and J 8 bases; bases outside gene matches: 6. The CDR3 DNA sequence: TGTGCCAGCAGCTCCGGGACTAGCAGGGATGAGCAGTTCTTC. It specifies CASSSGTSRDEQFF.

The chain links TRBV4-3 to TRBJ1-1; TRBD1 matches 11 bases. V shed 4 bases and J 11 bases; nucleotides not matched to a gene: 12. The CDR3 has 15 amino acids. Germline V lookup: CDR1 LGHNA, CDR2 YSLEER. CDR3 bases: TGCGCCAGCAGCCGAAGGGACAGGGGGATGCCTGGGGCTTTCTTT. This translates into CASSRRDRGMPGAFF.

The chain uses TRBV18 and TRBJ2-3; D unclear. Per germline, CDR1 KGHSH and CDR2 LQKENI. The CDR3 is 14 residues long. Trimming shortened V by 2 bases and J by 5 bases, and 11 bases separated the two germline ends. In nucleotides, the CDR3 is TGTGCCAGCTCACCAGGAGAATGGGGAGATACGCAGTATTTT. Protein: CASSPGEWGDTQYF.

The CDR3 is CASSRGPETNEKLFF. The CDR3 DNA follows: TGCGCCAGCAGCCGTGGGCCGGAAACTAATGAAAAACTGTTTTTT. The chain links TRBV5-1 to TRBJ1-4; D remains unclear. From germline, CDR1 is SGHRS and CDR2 YFSETQ. The germline V and J ends were trimmed by 4 bases and 1 base, with 11 bases remaining between them. The CDR3 has 15 residues.

J is TRBJ2-5 and V is TRBV6-1; tentative D call: TRBD2 (5 bases). In germline, CDR1 is MNHNS, CDR2 SASEGT. V gave up 1 base and J gave up 5 bases, with 14 bases separating them. The CDR3 spans 15 residues. The CDR3 spells CASSEGTRLRETQYF. In nucleotides, the CDR3 is TGTGCCAGCAGTGAAGGGACTCGACTTCGGGAGACCCAGTACTTC.

V gene TRBV6-1 combines with J gene TRBJ1-5; D ambiguous. The CDR3 spans 15 residues. Germline CDR1 MNHNS, CDR2 SASEGT. Trimming removed 3 bases from V and 7 bases from J, with 16 bases in between. CDR3 residues: CASSDGVSLGQPQHF. CDR3 nucleotide sequence: TGTGCCAGCAGTGATGGGGTCAGCTTAGGGCAGCCCCAGCATTTT.

This chain connects TRBV20-1 to TRBJ2-7, with D perhaps matching TRBD1 (6 bases). Deletions cut 6 bases from V and 7 bases from J, with 13 bases between. The CDR3 loop spans 11 amino acids. Germline V gene sequence: CDR1 DFQATT, CDR2 SNEGSKA (reference sequence). DNA of the CDR3: TGCAGTGCCCTAGACAGGCGAGAGCAGTACTTC. Translated, it gives CSALDRREQYF.

Comment on this clone: No conserved phenylalanine or tryptophan is present at the end of the CDR3, so a read error is the likely explanation. The chain recombines TRBV7-2 with TRBJ2-7, with 7 bases aligning to TRBD2. The CDR3 runs to 16 residues. Looked up from germline, CDR1 is SGHTA and CDR2 is FQGNSA. Trimming took 4 bases from V and 4 from J; bases not matched to a gene: 13. The CDR3 DNA follows: TGTGCCAGCAGCTCCACCCCGGGGGGTCTGCTTTACGAGCAGTACTGC. Translating gives CASSSTPGGLLYEQYC.

CDR3 residues: CASSLGLVGELFF. The CDR3 DNA is TGCGCCAGCAGCTTGGGGCTTGTCGGGGAGCTGTTTTTT. V gene TRBV5-1 combines with J gene TRBJ2-2; D uncertain. V dropped 0 bases and J dropped 7 bases, with 7 bases sitting between them. Germline CDR1 reads SGHRS; CDR2 reads YFSETQ. This CDR3 is 13 amino acids long. The variable domain in full, with the rest retrieved from reference TRBV5-1 and TRBJ2-2, is KAGVTQTPRYLIKTRGQQVTLSCSPISGHRSVSWYQQTPGQGLQFLFEYFSETQRNKGNFPGRFSGRQFSNSRSEMNVSTLELGDSALYLCASSLGLVGELFFGEGSRLTVL.

CDR3 residues: CASSALLTYEQYF. CDR3 nucleotide sequence: TGCGCCAGCAGTGCACTACTAACCTACGAGCAGTACTTC. This chain uses TRBV5-1 with TRBJ2-7; D call uncertain. CDR1 and CDR2 (germline): SGHRS, YFSETQ. Deletions cut 5 bases from V and 2 bases from J, with 11 bases between. The CDR3 is 13 amino acids.

The chain employs TRBV11-2 and TRBJ1-6; TRBD1 is a possible D gene (5 bases). V was shortened by 8 bases and J by 7 bases, with 15 bases between the two germline ends. CDR1 and CDR2 (germline): SGHAT, FQNNGV. The length of the CDR3 is 14 residues. This CDR3 reads CASQTGVSNSPLHF. The CDR3 DNA is TGTGCCAGCCAAACGGGGGTGAGCAATTCACCCCTCCACTTT.